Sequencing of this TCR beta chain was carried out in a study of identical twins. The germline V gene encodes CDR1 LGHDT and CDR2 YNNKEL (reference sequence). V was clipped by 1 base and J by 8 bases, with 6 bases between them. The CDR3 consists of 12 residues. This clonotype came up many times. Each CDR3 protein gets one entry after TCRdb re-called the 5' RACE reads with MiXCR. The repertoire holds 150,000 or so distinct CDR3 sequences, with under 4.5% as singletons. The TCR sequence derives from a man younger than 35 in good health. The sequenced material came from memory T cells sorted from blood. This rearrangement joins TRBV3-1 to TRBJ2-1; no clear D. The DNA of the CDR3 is TGTGCCAGCAGCCAAGCGGTTTATGAGCAGTTCTTC. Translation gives CASSQAVYEQFF.